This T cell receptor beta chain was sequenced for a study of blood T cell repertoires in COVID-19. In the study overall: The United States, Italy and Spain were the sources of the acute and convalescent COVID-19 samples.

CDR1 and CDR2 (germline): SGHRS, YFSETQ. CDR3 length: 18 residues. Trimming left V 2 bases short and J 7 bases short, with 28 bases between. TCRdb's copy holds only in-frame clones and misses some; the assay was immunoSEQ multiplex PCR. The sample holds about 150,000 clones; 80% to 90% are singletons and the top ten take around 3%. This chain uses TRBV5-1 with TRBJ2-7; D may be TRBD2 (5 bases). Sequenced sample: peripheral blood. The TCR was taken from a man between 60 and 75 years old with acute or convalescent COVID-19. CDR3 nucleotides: TGCGCCAGCAGCTTCACATCACGACTAAGCCAAGCCTACGAGGAGCAGTACTTC. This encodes CASSFTSRLSQAYEEQYF.